What follows are 3 T cell receptor beta chains derived from one specimen sequenced in a study of regulatory T cells in long-lasting Graves disease. The time point: persistent/refractory GD, antithyroid drugs over 5 years with positive TRAb. With RNA extracted from PBMCs as input, the TCR library was made. With iRepertoire HTBI primers and Arm-PCR of CDR3 regions, TCR beta libraries were built. Each CDR3 protein is one row after TCRdb ran MiXCR on the multiplex PCR reads. The table includes 600,000 to 800,000 distinct CDR3 sequences, 30% detected once. Sequencing used peripheral blood mononuclear cells (PBMCs), obtained when the disease was refractory, from a patient treated with antithyroid drugs. These TCRs come from a female donor with Graves disease.

In this sample, this clonotype turned up many times. The V gene is TRBV19, the J gene TRBJ1-2; 7 bases align to TRBD1. From germline, CDR1 is LNHDA and CDR2 SQIVND (reference sequence). There are 16 residues in the CDR3. After removal of 6 bases from V and 5 bases from J, the junction contained 15 bases not matched to a gene. CDR3 loop: CASSTKGTGAWYGYTF. DNA of the CDR3: TGTGCCAGTAGCACGAAGGGAACAGGGGCCTGGTATGGCTACACCTTC. The whole variable domain, remainder taken from reference TRBV19 and TRBJ1-2, is DGGITQSPKYLFRKEGQNVTLSCEQNLNHDAMYWYRQDPGQGLRLIYYSQIVNDFQKGDIAEGYSVSREKKESFPLTVTSAQKNPTAFYLCASSTKGTGAWYGYTFGSGTRLTVV.

The rearrangement links TRBV9 to TRBJ2-1; 11 bases line up with TRBD2. V was clipped by 1 base and J by 7 bases; unmatched bases: 7. Germline V gene sequence: CDR1 SGDLS, CDR2 YYNGEE. The CDR3 covers 16 residues. CDR3 coding DNA: TGTGCCAGCAGCGTAATAGCGGGAGGGCCGGCAAATGAGCAGTTCTTC. It encodes CASSVIAGGPANEQFF.

This clonotype was seen at least ten times. V gene TRBV27 combines with J gene TRBJ2-5, with 9 bases matching TRBD1. Germline CDR1 reads MNHEY; CDR2 reads SMNVEV (reference sequence). The CDR3 runs to 13 residues. Germline trimming cut 10 bases from V and 5 bases from J; bases unmatched to any gene: 8. The CDR3 DNA reads TGTGCCACTGGGACAGGGCTTTGGGAGACCCAGTACTTC. It specifies CATGTGLWETQYF.